The T cell receptor (beta chain) described here comes from a study of cytomegalovirus exposure and HLA in healthy donors. Looking at the study overall: Both the approximately 130 validation repertoires and the roughly 640 first-cohort repertoires used the same platform, as reported by a later analysis.

This table comes from immunoSEQ multiplex PCR, and its TCRdb copy is limited to in-frame clones, with some not included. The data hold approximately 99,000 clones, with approximately 86% observed a single time. Concerning this clone: Its antigen is unidentified.

Study conclusions and caveats: Most TCR sequences were rare, but some public TCRs occurred in many donors. In the roughly 120 validation repertoires, a later analysis found that first-cohort TCR clusters tended to co-occur. Cytomegalovirus association was assigned to approximately 180 TCR beta chains.

Germline-derived CDR1 and CDR2 are SGHRS and YFSETQ. This CDR3 is built from 16 residues. Germline trimming cut 7 bases from V and 0 bases from J; bases unmatched to any gene: 8. Sequencing was done on a sample of PBMCs. The chain links TRBV5-1 to TRBJ1-4, with 8 nucleotides matching TRBD1. This TCR came from a woman younger than 35 in good health and CMV-seronegative. CDR3 residues: CASGDGQGSTNEKLFF. As DNA, the CDR3 is TGCGCCAGCGGGGATGGACAGGGATCAACTAATGAAAAACTGTTTTTT.